This TCR beta chain emerged from a study of control samples from healthy donors and cancer patients. Libraries were prepared by immunoSEQ multiplex PCR; TCRdb keeps only in-frame clonotypes and omits some of them. In the table there are some 140,000 clones, more than 90% of which are singletons. Trimming took 2 bases from V and 9 from J, leaving 8 bases between them. The germline CDR1 and CDR2 sequences are MDHEN and SYDVKM. The CDR3 runs 12 residues. Sequencing was performed on blood. This sequence was found in a man aged 25 to 45 in good health. V and J are TRBV28 and TRBJ2-1; D remains unclear. In DNA form, the CDR3 reads TGTGCCAGCAGTTTAAGAGTGAGTGAGCAGTTCTTC. Translating gives CASSLRVSEQFF.